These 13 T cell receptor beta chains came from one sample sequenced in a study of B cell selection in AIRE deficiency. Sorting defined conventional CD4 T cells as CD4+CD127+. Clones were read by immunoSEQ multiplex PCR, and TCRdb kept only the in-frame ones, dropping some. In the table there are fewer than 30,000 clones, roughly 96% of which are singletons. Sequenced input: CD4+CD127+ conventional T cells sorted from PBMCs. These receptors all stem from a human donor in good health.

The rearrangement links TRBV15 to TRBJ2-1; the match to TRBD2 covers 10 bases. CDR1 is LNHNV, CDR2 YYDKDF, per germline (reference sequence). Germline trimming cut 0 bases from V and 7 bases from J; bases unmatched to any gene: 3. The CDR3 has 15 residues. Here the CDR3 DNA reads TGTGCCACCAGCAGAGATCAACTAGCGGGGAATGAGCAGTTCTTC. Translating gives CATSRDQLAGNEQFF.

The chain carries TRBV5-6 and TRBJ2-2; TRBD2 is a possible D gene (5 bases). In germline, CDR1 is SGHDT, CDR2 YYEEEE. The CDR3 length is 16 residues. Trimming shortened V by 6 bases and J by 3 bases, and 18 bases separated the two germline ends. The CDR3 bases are TGTGCCAGCATCCGCAACGGAAGAGGGTACACCGGGGAGCTGTTTTTT. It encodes CASIRNGRGYTGELFF.

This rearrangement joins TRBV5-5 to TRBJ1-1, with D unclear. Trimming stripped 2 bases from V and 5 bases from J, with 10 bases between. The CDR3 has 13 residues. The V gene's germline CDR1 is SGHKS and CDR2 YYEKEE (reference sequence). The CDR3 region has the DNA TGTGCCAGCAGCTTCTACACGGAGACTGAAGCTTTCTTT. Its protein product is CASSFYTETEAFF.

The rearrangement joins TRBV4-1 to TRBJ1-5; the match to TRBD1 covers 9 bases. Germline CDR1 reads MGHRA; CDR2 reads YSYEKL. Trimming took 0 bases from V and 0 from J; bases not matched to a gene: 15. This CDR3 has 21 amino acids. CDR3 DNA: TGCGCCAGCAGCCAAGAGGGCCCTGGGACAGGGCGGCTCTATAGCAATCAGCCCCAGCATTTT. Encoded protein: CASSQEGPGTGRLYSNQPQHF.

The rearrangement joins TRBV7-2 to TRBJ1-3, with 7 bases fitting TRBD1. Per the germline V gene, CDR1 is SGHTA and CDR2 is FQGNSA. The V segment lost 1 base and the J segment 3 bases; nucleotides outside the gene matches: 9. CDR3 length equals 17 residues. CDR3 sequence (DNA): TGTGCCAGCAGCTTAGGAGTCCGACAGGGAGGTGGAAACACCATATATTTT. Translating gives CASSLGVRQGGGNTIYF.

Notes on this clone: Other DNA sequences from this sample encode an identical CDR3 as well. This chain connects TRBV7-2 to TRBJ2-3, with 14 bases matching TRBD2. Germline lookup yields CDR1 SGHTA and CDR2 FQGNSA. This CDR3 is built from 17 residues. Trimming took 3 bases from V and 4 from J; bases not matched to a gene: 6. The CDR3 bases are TGTGCCAGCAGCTTCCTTCCGACTAGCGGGAGGGCAGATACGCAGTATTTT. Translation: CASSFLPTSGRADTQYF.

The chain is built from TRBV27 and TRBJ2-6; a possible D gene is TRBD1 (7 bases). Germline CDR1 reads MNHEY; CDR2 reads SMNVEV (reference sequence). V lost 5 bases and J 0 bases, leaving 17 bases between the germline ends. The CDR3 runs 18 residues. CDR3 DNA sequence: TGTGCCAGCAGTACCCAGGGGGGATCCAGCTCTGGGGCCAACGTCCTGACTTTC. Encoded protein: CASSTQGGSSSGANVLTF.

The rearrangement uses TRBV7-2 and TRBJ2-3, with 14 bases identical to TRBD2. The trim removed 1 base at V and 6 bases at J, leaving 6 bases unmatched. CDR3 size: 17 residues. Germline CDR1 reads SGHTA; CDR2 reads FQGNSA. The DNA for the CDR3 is TGTGCCAGCAGCTTAGGTGGGACTAGCGGGAGAGGGGATACGCAGTATTTT. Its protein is CASSLGGTSGRGDTQYF.

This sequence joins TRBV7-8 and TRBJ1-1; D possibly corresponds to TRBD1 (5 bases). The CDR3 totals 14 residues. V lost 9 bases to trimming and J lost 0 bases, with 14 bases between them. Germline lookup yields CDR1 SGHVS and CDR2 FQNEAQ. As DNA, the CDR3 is TGTGCCAGTAGAATAGGGGATCTGAACACTGAAGCTTTCTTT. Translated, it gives CASRIGDLNTEAFF. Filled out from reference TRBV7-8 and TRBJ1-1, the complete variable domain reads GAGVSQSPRYKVAKRGQDVALRCDPISGHVSLFWYQQALGQGPEFLTYFQNEAQLDKSGLPSDRFFAERPEGSVSTLKIQRTQQEDSAVYLCASRIGDLNTEAFFGQGTRLTVV.

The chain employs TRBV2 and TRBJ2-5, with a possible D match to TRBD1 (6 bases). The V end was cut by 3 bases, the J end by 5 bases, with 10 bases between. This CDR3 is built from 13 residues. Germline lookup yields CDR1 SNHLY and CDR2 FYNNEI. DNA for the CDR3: TGTGCCAGCAGTGAGAACAGGGCGGAGACCCAGTACTTC. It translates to CASSENRAETQYF.

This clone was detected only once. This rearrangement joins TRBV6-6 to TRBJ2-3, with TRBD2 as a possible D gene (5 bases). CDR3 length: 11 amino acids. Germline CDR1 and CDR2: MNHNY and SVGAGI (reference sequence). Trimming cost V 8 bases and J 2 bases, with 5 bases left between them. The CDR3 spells CASGLTDTQYF. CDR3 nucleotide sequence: TGTGCCAGCGGACTCACAGATACGCAGTATTTT.

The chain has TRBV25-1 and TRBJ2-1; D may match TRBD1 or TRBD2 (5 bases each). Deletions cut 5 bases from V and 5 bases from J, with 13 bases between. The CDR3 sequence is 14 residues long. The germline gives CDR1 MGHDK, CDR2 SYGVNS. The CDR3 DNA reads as TGTGCCAGCAGTAATTGGGACGGCGACAATGAGCAGTTCTTC. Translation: CASSNWDGDNEQFF.

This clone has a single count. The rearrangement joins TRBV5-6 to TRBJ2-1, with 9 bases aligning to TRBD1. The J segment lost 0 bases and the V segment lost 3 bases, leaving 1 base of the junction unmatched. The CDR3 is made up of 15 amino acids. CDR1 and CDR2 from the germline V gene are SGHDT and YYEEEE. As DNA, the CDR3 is TGTGCCAGCAGCTGGGGACAGGGCTCCTACAATGAGCAGTTCTTC. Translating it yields CASSWGQGSYNEQFF.